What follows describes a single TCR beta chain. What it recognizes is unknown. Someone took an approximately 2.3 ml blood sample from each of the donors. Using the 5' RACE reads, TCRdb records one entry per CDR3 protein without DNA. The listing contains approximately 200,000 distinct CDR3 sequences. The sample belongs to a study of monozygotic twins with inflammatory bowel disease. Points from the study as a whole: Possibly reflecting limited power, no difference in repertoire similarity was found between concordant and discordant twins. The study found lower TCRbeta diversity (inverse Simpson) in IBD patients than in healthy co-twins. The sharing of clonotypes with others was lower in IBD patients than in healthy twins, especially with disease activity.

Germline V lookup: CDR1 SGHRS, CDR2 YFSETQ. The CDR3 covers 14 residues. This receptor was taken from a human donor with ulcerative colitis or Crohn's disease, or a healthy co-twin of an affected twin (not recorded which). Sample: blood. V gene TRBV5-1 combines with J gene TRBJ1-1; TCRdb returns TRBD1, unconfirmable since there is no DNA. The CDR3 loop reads CASSEGQGLTEAFF.